This is a list of T cell receptor beta chains from one sample in a study of control samples from healthy donors and cancer patients. The method was immunoSEQ multiplex PCR; TCRdb's version includes in-frame clones alone and lacks a portion of them. The sample consists of 51,000 or so clones, about 80% of them appearing once. Sequenced input: blood. The receptors shown here come from a man aged 65-85 years in good health. Both conserved end residues are part of each CDR3. D genes are given only for firm matches. A row's size may be missing; if present it is once, few, many or a size class.

abundance	v_gene	d_gene	j_gene	CDR3aa	CDR3nt
-	TRBV5-5	TRBD2	TRBJ2-1	CASSSSGAGNSYNEQFF	TGTGCCAGCAGTTCTTCTGGAGCGGGGAACTCCTACAATGAGCAGTTCTTC
-	TRBV7-2	-	TRBJ1-2	CASSLTGVGYGYTF	TGTGCCAGCAGCTTGACAGGAGTTGGCTATGGCTACACCTTC
-	TRBV3-1/TRBV3-2	TRBD2	TRBJ2-5	CASSHLSRAGGETQYF	TGTGCCAGCAGCCACCTTTCAAGAGCGGGGGGAGAGACCCAGTACTTC
-	TRBV2	-	TRBJ2-7	CASSRQVHEQYF	TGTGCCAGCAGCCGACAGGTCCACGAGCAGTACTTC
-	TRBV11-3	-	TRBJ1-1	CASSNRFEAFF	TGTGCCAGCAGCAACCGATTTGAAGCTTTCTTT
-	TRBV28	TRBD1	TRBJ2-3	CASDTGTGVDTQYF	TGTGCCAGCGACACCGGGACAGGGGTCGATACGCAGTATTTT
-	TRBV28	TRBD1	TRBJ1-1	CASITGQGTEAFF	TGTGCCAGCATCACGGGACAGGGGACTGAAGCTTTCTTT
-	TRBV9	-	TRBJ1-1	CASSAPEQGWENTEAFF	TGTGCCAGCAGCGCGCCCGAACAGGGTTGGGAGAACACTGAAGCTTTCTTT
-	TRBV14	-	TRBJ1-1	CASSSQWNTEAFF	TGTGCCAGCAGTTCTCAGTGGAACACTGAAGCTTTCTTT
-	TRBV5-1	-	TRBJ2-7	CASSVDYRTSYEQYF	TGCGCCAGCAGCGTGGACTACCGCACCTCTTACGAGCAGTACTTC
-	TRBV11-2	-	TRBJ2-6	CASSPKGAGANVLTF	TGTGCCAGCAGCCCTAAAGGGGCTGGGGCCAACGTCCTGACTTTC
-	TRBV28	-	TRBJ1-5	CASRFSDSRNQPQHF	TGTGCCAGCAGATTTTCGGACAGCCGTAATCAGCCCCAGCATTTT
once	TRBV7-7	-	TRBJ1-1	CASSATGNTEAFF	TGTGCTAGCAGCGCTACAGGGAACACTGAAGCTTTCTTT
-	TRBV5-4	-	TRBJ2-7	CASSLGPEQQQYF	TGTGCCAGCAGCTTGGGGCCAGAGCAGCAACAGTACTTC
once	TRBV18	-	TRBJ1-4	CASSPRQSTNEKLFF	TGTGCCAGCTCACCAAGACAGTCAACTAATGAAAAACTGTTTTTT
once	TRBV5-1	-	TRBJ2-7	CASSLGRNEQYF	TGCGCCAGCAGCTTGGGGCGAAACGAGCAGTACTTC
few	TRBV5-6	-	TRBJ1-2	CASSHPRASGGYTF	TGTGCCAGCAGCCACCCCAGGGCATCGGGTGGCTACACCTTC
-	TRBV3-1/TRBV3-2	-	TRBJ1-3	CASSQYGAGNTIYF	TGTGCCAGCAGCCAATACGGGGCTGGAAACACCATATATTTT
few	TRBV5-4	TRBD1	TRBJ2-3	CASSPGTGQGAQNTQYF	TGTGCCAGCAGCCCGGGAACGGGACAGGGGGCGCAAAATACGCAGTATTTT
-	TRBV5-1	TRBD1	TRBJ1-1	CASSLLGQRNTEAFF	TGCGCCAGCAGCTTATTGGGACAGAGGAACACTGAAGCTTTCTTT
-	TRBV28	-	TRBJ2-1	CASSARGLNNEQFF	TGTGCCAGCAGCGCGAGGGGGTTAAACAATGAGCAGTTCTTC
-	TRBV6-5	TRBD1	TRBJ2-7	CASSSGQGYQYF	TGTGCCAGCAGCTCAGGACAGGGCTACCAGTACTTC
-	TRBV6-5	-	TRBJ2-1	CASSYTSRDEQFF	TGTGCCAGCAGTTACACTAGCCGGGATGAGCAGTTCTTC
-	TRBV9	-	TRBJ2-7	CASIITEGPYEQYF	TGTGCCAGCATAATTACAGAGGGCCCCTACGAGCAGTACTTC
medium-sized	TRBV6-5	TRBD1	TRBJ1-2	CASSQGQGRGYTF	TGTGCCAGCAGCCAAGGACAGGGGAGAGGCTACACCTTC
-	TRBV2	TRBD2	TRBJ2-1	CASSEGPAGGLYNEQFF	TGTGCCAGCAGTGAAGGACCAGCGGGAGGCCTCTACAATGAGCAGTTCTTC
-	TRBV10-3	-	TRBJ2-1	CAISESKSGPRFF	TGTGCCATCAGTGAGTCGAAGAGCGGACCACGGTTCTTC
-	TRBV25-1	TRBD1	TRBJ2-4	CASTSSRDSLNIQYF	TGTGCCAGCACCTCGTCCAGGGACAGCTTAAACATTCAGTACTTC
-	TRBV27	TRBD2	TRBJ2-3	CASSPSGALSTDTQYF	TGTGCCAGCTCTCCCAGCGGGGCGCTCTCCACAGATACGCAGTATTTT
-	TRBV7-2	-	TRBJ2-1	CASSPHYGNEQFF	TGTGCCAGCAGCCCCCATTACGGAAATGAGCAGTTCTTC
-	TRBV7-2	-	TRBJ1-6	CASSSGTYNSPLHF	TGTGCCAGCAGCTCGGGCACCTATAATTCACCCCTCCACTTT